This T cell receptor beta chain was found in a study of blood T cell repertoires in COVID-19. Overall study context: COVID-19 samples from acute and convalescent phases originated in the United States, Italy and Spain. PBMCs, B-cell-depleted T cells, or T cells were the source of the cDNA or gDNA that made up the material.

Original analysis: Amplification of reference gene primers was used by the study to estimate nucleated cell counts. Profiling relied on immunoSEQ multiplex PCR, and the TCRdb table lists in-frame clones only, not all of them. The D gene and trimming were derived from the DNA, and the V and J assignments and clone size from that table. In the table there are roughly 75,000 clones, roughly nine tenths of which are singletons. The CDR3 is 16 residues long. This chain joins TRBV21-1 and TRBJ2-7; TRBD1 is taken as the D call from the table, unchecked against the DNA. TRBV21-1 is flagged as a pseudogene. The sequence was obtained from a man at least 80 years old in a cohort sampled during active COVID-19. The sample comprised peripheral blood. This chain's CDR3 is CASSRTTGDGPYEQYV. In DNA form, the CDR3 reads TGTGCCAGCAGCAGAACGACAGGGGACGGGCCCTACGAGCAGTACGTC.